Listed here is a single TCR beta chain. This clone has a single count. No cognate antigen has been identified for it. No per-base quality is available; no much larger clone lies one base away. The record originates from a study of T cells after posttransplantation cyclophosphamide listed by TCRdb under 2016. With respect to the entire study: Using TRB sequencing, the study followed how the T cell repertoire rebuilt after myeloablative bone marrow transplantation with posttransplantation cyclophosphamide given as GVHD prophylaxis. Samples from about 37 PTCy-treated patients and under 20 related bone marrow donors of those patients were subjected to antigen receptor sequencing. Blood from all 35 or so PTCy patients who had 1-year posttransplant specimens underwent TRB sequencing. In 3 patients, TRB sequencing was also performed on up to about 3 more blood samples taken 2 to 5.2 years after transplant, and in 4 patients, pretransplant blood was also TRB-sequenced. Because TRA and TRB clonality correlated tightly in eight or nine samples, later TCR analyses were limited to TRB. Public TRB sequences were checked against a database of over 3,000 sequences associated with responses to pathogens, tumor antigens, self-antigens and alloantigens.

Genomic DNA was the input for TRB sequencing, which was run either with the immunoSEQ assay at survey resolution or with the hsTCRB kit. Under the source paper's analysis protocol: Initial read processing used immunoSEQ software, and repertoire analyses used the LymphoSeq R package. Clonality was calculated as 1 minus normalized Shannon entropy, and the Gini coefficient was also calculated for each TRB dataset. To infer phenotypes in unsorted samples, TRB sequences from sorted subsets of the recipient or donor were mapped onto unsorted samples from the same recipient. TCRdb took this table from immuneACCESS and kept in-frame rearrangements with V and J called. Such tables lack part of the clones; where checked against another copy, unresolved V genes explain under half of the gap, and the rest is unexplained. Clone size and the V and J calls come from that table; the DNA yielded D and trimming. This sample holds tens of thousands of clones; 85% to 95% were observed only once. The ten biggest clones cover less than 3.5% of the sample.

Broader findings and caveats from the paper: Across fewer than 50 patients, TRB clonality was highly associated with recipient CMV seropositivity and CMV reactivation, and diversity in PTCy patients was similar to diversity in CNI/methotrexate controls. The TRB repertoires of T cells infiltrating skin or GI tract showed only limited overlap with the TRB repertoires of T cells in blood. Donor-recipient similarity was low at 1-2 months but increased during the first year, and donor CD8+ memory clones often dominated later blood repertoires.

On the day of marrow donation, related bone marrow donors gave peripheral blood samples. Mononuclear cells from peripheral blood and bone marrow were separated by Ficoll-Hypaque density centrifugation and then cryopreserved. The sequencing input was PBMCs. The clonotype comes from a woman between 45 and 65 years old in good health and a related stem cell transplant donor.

The DNA sequence is as follows: TGTGCCACCAGCAGGGGTATCGGGGGTACCCAGTACTTC. Protein translation: CATSRGIGGTQYF. The sequence is built from TRBV15 and TRBJ2-5; the D region possibly corresponds to TRBD2 (6 bases align). V is reduced by 3 bases and J by 8 bases, leaving a spacing of 13 bases between them. CDR1 LNHNV and CDR2 YYDKDF were looked up in the germline V gene (reference sequence). The CDR3 holds 13 amino acids from the cysteine to the phenylalanine. Of all the DNA, just the CDR3 is kept, 39 bases in frame from base 1.